Sequencing of this T cell receptor (beta chain) was carried out in a study of blood T cell repertoires in COVID-19. The CDR3 covers 13 residues. V dropped 7 bases and J dropped 2 bases, with 11 bases sitting between them. Germline CDR1 reads KGHSH; CDR2 reads LQKENI. Generated by immunoSEQ multiplex PCR, the TCRdb table keeps only in-frame clones and is missing some. The sample shows around 67,000 clones, 65% to 90% of them seen only once. The genes are TRBV18 and TRBJ1-2, with D maybe TRBD1 (6 bases). This receptor was obtained from an older man with active COVID-19. Sequenced sample: peripheral blood. CDR3 sequence (DNA): TGTGCCAGCTTCCTGGACAGAAACTATGGCTACACCTTC. Residues: CASFLDRNYGYTF.